This record concerns one T cell receptor beta chain sequence. Its specificity is unknown. The germline CDR1 and CDR2 sequences are LNHNV and YYDKDF (reference sequence). The CDR3 length is 17 residues. Trimming at V came to 5 bases and at J to 0 bases, leaving 8 bases not matched to a gene. 13 Jbeta primers and 60 Vbeta primers were used for the PCR. Assay used: immunoSEQ multiplex PCR; TCRdb lists only in-frame clones, some missing. The sample lists around 110,000 clones, approximately 76% seen once, with roughly 2% in the top ten. The data are from a study of cytomegalovirus exposure and HLA in healthy donors. Study results and caveats: Exclusion applied to some V segments, including TRBV6-2 and TRBV6-3, as they were indistinguishable. A later look showed TCR association rates differing by HLA locus, highest for DRB1 and lowest for HLA-C. Cytomegalovirus-associated TCR beta chains were listed, numbering 150 to 200.

The chain links TRBV15 to TRBJ2-1; 9 bases map to TRBD2. This receptor was taken from a man aged 18 to 29 in good health and CMV-seronegative. Material for sequencing was PBMCs. The chain's CDR3 is CATSVGRGGFSYNEQFF. In DNA form, the CDR3 reads TGTGCCACCAGCGTGGGGCGGGGGGGGTTCTCCTACAATGAGCAGTTCTTC.